The T cell receptor (beta chain) described here comes from a study of T-cell reconstitution after alpha-beta-depleted transplantation in children. Researchers prepared the TCRbeta library using unique molecular identifiers, the study reports. MiXCR was run by TCRdb on the PCR reads, yielding one entry per CDR3 protein. Among almost 500,000 distinct CDR3 sequences listed, approximately 12% were seen once. After removal of 2 bases from V and 2 bases from J, the junction contained 11 bases not matched to a gene. There are 17 residues in the CDR3. The germline CDR1 and CDR2 sequences are SGHKS and YYEKEE (reference sequence).

The sequenced sample was PBMCs from the stem cell graft donor, obtained from the stem cell graft. The receptor comes from a human donor who donated a stem cell graft to a child with combined immunodeficiency. The chain couples TRBV5-5 to TRBJ2-7; 9 bases agree with TRBD1. The DNA of the CDR3 is TGTGCCAGCAGCTTCCATTCCGGGACAGGGATCACCTACGAGCAGTACTTC. Translating it yields CASSFHSGTGITYEQYF.